What follows is one T cell receptor beta chain and its context. Its antigen is still unknown. Base qualities are not provided; no much larger clone lies one nucleotide away. The sample originates from a study of blood T cell repertoires in COVID-19 (dated by TCRdb to the early 2020s). As for the study more broadly: Collaborator samples came from the United States, Italy and Spain and covered acute and convalescent phases of COVID-19. The material from the prospective study consisted of cDNA or gDNA derived from T cells, B-cell-depleted T cells, or PBMCs. The dataset comprised deeply sampled blood TCRbeta repertoires from subjects exposed to, actively infected with, or recovered from COVID-19. A freely available public database, intended as a resource for researchers studying the immune response to SARS-CoV-2, is where the repertoires were released. Samples were obtained from the ongoing ImmuneRACE study (first 160 participants) and from 1,000 to 1,500 subjects provided by 6 global collaborators. A de-identified subject ID, COVID-19 status, age in years and sex were almost always included in the sample metadata. Where available, HLA class I and class II types were taken from metadata supplied by the sample provider and were not determined by assay-based typing. The paper as a whole reports these results and caveats: The amount of clinical and demographic metadata varied by source and participant and was provided uncurated.

The CDR3, from cysteine to phenylalanine, totals 14 residues. The DNA shown is the 42-base CDR3, in frame from base 1. CDR1 and CDR2 (SNHLY, FYNNEI) derive from the germline V gene. The germline V end is reduced by 8 bases and the J end by 1 base; junction bases left unmatched: 7. Participants in the prospective study were aged roughly 18 to 100 years, lived in approximately 26 United States geographic areas, and enrolled through a virtual design. In the prospective study, participants were assigned to cohorts based on the clinical history participants reported in a screening survey and a study questionnaire. Exposed participants had been in contact, within 2 weeks of entering the study, with a person who had a PCR-confirmed or clinician-diagnosed case of COVID-19. In the prospective study, mobile phlebotomists collected whole blood, serum and a nasopharyngeal or oropharyngeal swab from each participant. Participants in the prospective study had the option to provide additional blood draws and questionnaires over a roughly two-month period. Prospective study blood samples were shipped either frozen or at room temperature before DNA extraction.

TCRbeta CDR3 regions were amplified from genomic DNA by means of the immunoSEQ Assay, a bias-controlled multiplex PCR. The source study handled its data this way. The number of nucleated cells in each sample was estimated from the amplification of reference gene primers within the assay. To quantify the absolute abundance of each unique TCRbeta CDR3 rearrangement, sequence reads were collapsed and filtered. For each sample, productive Simpson clonality was calculated as the square root of Simpson's diversity index over productive rearrangements. TCRdb's version of the immuneACCESS table is confined to in-frame rearrangements and falls short of the full clone set. An unresolved V gene accounts for under half of the shortfall where checked; the remainder is of unknown origin. The V and J calls and clone size are taken from that table; D and trimming were inferred from the DNA. The sample data list 200,000 to 250,000 clones, and roughly 80% of these were observed just once. The biggest ten clones account for nearly 5% of the sample.

This clonotype was obtained from a woman in her fifties or sixties who had been exposed to COVID-19. Input material: PBMCs or T cells enriched from blood (not recorded which). The rearrangement combines TRBV2 with TRBJ2-5, with TRBD1 matching 7 junction bases. The CDR3 protein sequence reads: CASLNRGGQETQYF. The DNA is TGTGCCAGCCTGAACAGGGGCGGCCAAGAGACCCAGTACTTC.